These 5 T cell receptor beta chains share one sample of origin, sequenced in a study of follicular helper T cells after annual influenza vaccination. Sequencing was performed with immunoSEQ multiplex PCR; in TCRdb, only in-frame clones are kept and a portion is missing. There are about 11,000 clones in the sample; 65% to 80% occur only once, and approximately 0.9% lies in the top ten. The material was CXCR5- memory CD4+ T cells sorted from blood, obtained 6 weeks after influenza vaccination. These receptors all stem from an adult who received the influenza vaccine.

The CDR3 loop is CASSDKLAGRNEQFF. CDR3 coding DNA: TGTGCCAGCAGTGACAAGCTAGCGGGAAGGAATGAGCAGTTCTTC. The V gene is TRBV6-4, the J gene TRBJ2-1, with 9 bases matching TRBD2. Germline V lookup: CDR1 MRHNA, CDR2 SNTAGT. The CDR3 loop spans 15 amino acids. Trimming cost V 2 bases and J 7 bases; bases outside gene matches: 6.

The rearrangement uses TRBV18 and TRBJ1-2, with a tentative D call TRBD1 (6 bases). This CDR3 has 16 residues. Germline V gene sequence: CDR1 KGHSH, CDR2 LQKENI. The V gene lost 0 bases and the J gene lost 2 bases, with 13 bases spanning the gap. DNA for the CDR3: TGTGCCAGCTCACCACCTCCGGGGGGCCCCAACTATGGCTACACCTTC. Translated, it gives CASSPPPGGPNYGYTF. Supplemented by reference TRBV18 and TRBJ1-2, the full variable domain reads NAGVMQNPRHLVRRRGQEARLRCSPMKGHSHVYWYRQLPEEGLKFMVYLQKENIIDESGMPKERFSAEFPKEGPSILRIQQVVRGDSAAYFCASSPPPGGPNYGYTFGSGTRLTVV.

The J gene is TRBJ2-3, the V gene TRBV4-2; no clear D. Germline V gene sequence: CDR1 LGHNA, CDR2 YNFKEQ. The germline V and J ends were trimmed by 0 bases and 6 bases, with 7 bases remaining between them. The CDR3 runs 13 residues. The CDR3 reads CASSQDRHDTQYF. CDR3 coding DNA: TGTGCCAGCAGCCAAGATAGGCACGATACGCAGTATTTT.

This clone was picked up a small number of times. The rearrangement uses TRBV18 and TRBJ1-4, with D unclear. Germline values: CDR1 KGHSH, CDR2 LQKENI. The CDR3 covers 13 residues. Trimming pared 2 bases from V and 7 bases from J, leaving 8 bases between. CDR3: CASSPSSSEKLFF. In DNA, the CDR3 is TGTGCCAGCTCACCAAGTTCTAGTGAAAAACTGTTTTTT.

CDR3 nucleotide sequence: TGTGCCAGCCGCGAAGGGCACCGCCTAGGCACTGAAGCTTTCTTT. Protein: CASREGHRLGTEAFF. This chain uses TRBV5-6 with TRBJ1-1; no definite D call. The CDR3 runs to 15 residues. V was shortened by 7 bases and J by 4 bases, with 20 bases between the two germline ends. Germline V gene sequence: CDR1 SGHDT, CDR2 YYEEEE.